This T cell receptor (beta chain) was captured by sequencing in a study of cytomegalovirus exposure and HLA in healthy donors. PCR involved 60 Vbeta and 13 Jbeta primers. Some clones are missing from TCRdb's copy, which holds only in-frame ones; the method was immunoSEQ multiplex PCR. Of some 110,000 clones listed, roughly 13% are singletons. The sequence was obtained from a man between 35 and 55 years old in good health and CMV-seropositive. Sample: PBMCs.

CDR3 in amino acids: CASSLAQGTFGNTIYF. The CDR3 DNA is TGCGCCAGCAGCCTTGCACAGGGAACGTTCGGAAACACCATATATTTT. V gene TRBV5-1 combines with J gene TRBJ1-3; maybe TRBD1 (6 bases). The CDR3 is made up of 16 amino acids. From germline, CDR1 is SGHRS and CDR2 YFSETQ. V was shortened by 4 bases and J by 4 bases, with 18 bases between the two germline ends.